What follows describes a single TCR beta chain. Its antigen is still unknown. The record has no base qualities; no much larger clone is one base away. The library came from 5' RACE. Instrument used: Illumina HiSeq 2500. A second PCR of about 7 to 12 cycles was run with a J-beta primer mix and a sample-barcoded 5' primer. A unique molecular identifier was introduced onto each TCR beta cDNA molecule by a template-switch 5' adaptor carrying 12 random nucleotides. Each sample yielded at least 3 million CDR3-containing paired-end reads. First-strand cDNA synthesis was performed from all RNA using the Mint cDNA synthesis kit, with priming by a TRBC-specific oligonucleotide. After uracil-DNA glycosylase treatment, a first 18-cycle PCR used universal primers M1SS and BC2_uni_R on all cDNA. Concerning the study's data processing: For normalization, 1 million high-quality reads were randomly selected from each sample, with every read carrying a distinct molecular identifier. Instead of being binned into consensus sequences, reads that shared molecular identifiers were thrown out. CDR3 identification, clonotype clustering and error correction used MiTCR with a Q25 quality threshold and the strictest error-elimination algorithm. A nonparametric unseen species model using Euler transformation provided a lower-bound estimate of total TCR beta diversity. TCRdb reanalyzed the raw reads on its own, using fastp at Q25 for trimming and MiXCR for clone calling, and kept in-frame beta chains. Here each entry gathers all rows of one CDR3 protein and keeps the most common genes and DNA. TCRdb assigned the V and J calls; the authors' analysis was not used. Counted in this sample were roughly 1.4 million distinct CDR3 sequences; approximately 59% of them appeared once. In total, the top ten clones hold approximately 7% of the sample.

This record comes from a study of blood T cells in healthy people across ages (dated by TCRdb to between 2014 and 2016). For the wider study: In model experiments, roughly one uniquely barcoded TCR beta cDNA molecule per two T cells was captured by template switching. The donors were split into four age groups: young (average roughly 15 years), middle-aged (39), aged (roughly 60) and long-lived (approximately 80). To avoid experimental bias, donors of different ages were distributed randomly across sequencing lanes. The study measured age-related changes in TCR beta repertoire diversity using deep sequencing normalized with unique cDNA molecular identifiers. Using the same blood draw, the study looked at two additional independent replicas of 1 million unique cDNA reads for two donors, one aged 18 to 30 and the other aged 80 or older. General conclusions and limits of the study: As age increased, observed TCR beta diversity per million T cells dropped in a roughly linear way, and a significant reduction was already evident by age 40. Estimates of total diversity based on one million sequenced T cells were considered lower bounds and underestimates. Because the CMV infection status of the donors was unknown, age-related changes in expanded clonotypes may potentially have been confounded. Because profiling used bulk unsorted PBMCs, naive and antigen-experienced compartments could not be compared conclusively. There was a strong correlation between observed TCR beta diversity and the percentage of naive T cells measured by flow cytometry. Compared with the aged group, the long-lived group had more naive CD4+ T cells, fewer expanded clones and increased TCR diversity, a pattern suggesting age selection.

Systemically healthy Caucasian individuals from Russia, over 30 in total and aged about 6 to 100 years, were included as donors. About 10 milliliters of peripheral blood were collected from each donor into EDTA-treated Vacutainer tubes. Ficoll-Paque density-gradient centrifugation was used to isolate PBMCs, with at least 7 million obtained per sample. Total RNA was extracted from PBMCs with Trizol reagent, with at least 6 micrograms obtained per sample. Naive CD45RAhigh/CD27high T cell percentages were measured by flow cytometry on a PBMC aliquot from every donor. The sequence derives from a man aged 18 to 29 in good health. The sequencing input was blood.

The nucleotides are TGCAGTGCTAGACTGCCTCCCGGAACTAGCGGGGGGGCTGATACGCAGTATTTT. It translates as CSARLPPGTSGGADTQYF. Recombination linked TRBV20-1 to TRBJ2-3; 13 middle bases align to TRBD2. The CDR3, cysteine through phenylalanine, is 18 amino acids long. Kept here is only the CDR3 DNA, which spans 54 bases and is read in frame from base 1. From the germline V gene (reference sequence), CDR1 is DFQATT and CDR2 is SNEGSKA. After removal of 2 bases from V and 6 bases from J, the junction retains 14 bases not matched to a gene.